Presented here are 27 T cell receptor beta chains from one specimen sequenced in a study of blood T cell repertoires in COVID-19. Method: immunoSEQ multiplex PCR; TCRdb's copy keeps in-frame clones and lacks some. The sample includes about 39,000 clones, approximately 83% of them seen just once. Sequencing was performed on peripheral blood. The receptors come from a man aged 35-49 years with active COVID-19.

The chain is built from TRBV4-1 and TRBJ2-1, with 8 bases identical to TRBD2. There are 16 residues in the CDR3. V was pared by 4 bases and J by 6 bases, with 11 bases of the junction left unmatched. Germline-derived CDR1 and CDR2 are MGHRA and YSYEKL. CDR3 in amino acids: CASSPRDSGIFNEQFF. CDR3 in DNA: TGCGCCAGCAGCCCCCGAGATAGCGGGATTTTCAATGAGCAGTTCTTC.

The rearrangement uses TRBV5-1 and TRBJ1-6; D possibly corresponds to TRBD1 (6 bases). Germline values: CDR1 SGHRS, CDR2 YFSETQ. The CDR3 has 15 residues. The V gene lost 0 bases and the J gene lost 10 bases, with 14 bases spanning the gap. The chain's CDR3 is CASSLEGRGGSPLHF. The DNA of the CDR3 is TGCGCCAGCAGCTTGGAAGGGAGGGGGGGATCACCCCTCCACTTT.

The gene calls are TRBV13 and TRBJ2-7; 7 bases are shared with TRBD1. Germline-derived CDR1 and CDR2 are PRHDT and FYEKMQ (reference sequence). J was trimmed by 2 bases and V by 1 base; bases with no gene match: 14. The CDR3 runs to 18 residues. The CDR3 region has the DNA TGTGCCAGCAGCTTAGTAGCGAAAGGTACAGGGGTCACCTACGAGCAGTACTTC. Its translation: CASSLVAKGTGVTYEQYF.

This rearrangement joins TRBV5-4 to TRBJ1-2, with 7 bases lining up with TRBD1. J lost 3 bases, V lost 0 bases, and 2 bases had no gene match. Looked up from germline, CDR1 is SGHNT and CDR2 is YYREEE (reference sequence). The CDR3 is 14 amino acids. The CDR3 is CASSLGGGDYGYTF. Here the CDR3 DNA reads TGTGCCAGCAGCTTGGGAGGGGGCGACTATGGCTACACCTTC.

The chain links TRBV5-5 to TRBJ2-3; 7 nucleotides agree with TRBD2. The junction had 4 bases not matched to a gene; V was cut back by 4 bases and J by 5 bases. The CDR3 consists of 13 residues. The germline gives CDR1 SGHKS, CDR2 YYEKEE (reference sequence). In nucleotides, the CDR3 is TGTGCCAGCAGCCCGGGACTATTAGATACGCAGTATTTT. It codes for CASSPGLLDTQYF.

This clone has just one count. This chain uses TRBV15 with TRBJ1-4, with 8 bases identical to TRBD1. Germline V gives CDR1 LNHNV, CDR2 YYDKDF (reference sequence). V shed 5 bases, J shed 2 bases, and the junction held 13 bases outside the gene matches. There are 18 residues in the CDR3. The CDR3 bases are TGTGCCACCAGCGGCGGACAGGGTCAAAAGGGGACTAATGAAAAACTGTTTTTT. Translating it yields CATSGGQGQKGTNEKLFF.

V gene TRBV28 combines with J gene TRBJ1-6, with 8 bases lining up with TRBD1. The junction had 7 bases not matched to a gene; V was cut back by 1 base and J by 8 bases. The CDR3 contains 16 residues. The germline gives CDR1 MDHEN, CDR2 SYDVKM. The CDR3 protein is CASSLSTGAQDSPLHF. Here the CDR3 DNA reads TGTGCCAGCAGTTTATCGACAGGGGCGCAAGATTCACCCCTCCACTTT.

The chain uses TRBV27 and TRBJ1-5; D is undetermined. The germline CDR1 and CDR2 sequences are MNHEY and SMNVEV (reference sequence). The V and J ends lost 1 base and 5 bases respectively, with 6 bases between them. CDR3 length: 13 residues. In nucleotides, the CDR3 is TGTGCCAGCAGTTTATGGAGCGATCAGCCCCAGCATTTT. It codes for CASSLWSDQPQHF.

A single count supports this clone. Here the CDR3 reads CSVHTRDMGVTNEKLFF. The CDR3 DNA reads TGCAGCGTCCATACCCGGGACATGGGGGTGACTAATGAAAAACTGTTTTTT. The chain has TRBV29-1 and TRBJ1-4; the D gene is possibly TRBD1 (6 bases). Trimming removed 6 bases from V and 2 bases from J, with 22 bases in between. Germline CDR1 and CDR2: SQVTM and ANQGSEA. This CDR3 has 17 amino acids.

The CDR3 sequence: CASSQQDAQFF. The CDR3 DNA follows: TGTGCCAGCAGCCAGCAGGATGCGCAGTTCTTC. This chain connects TRBV3-1 (or the pseudogene TRBV3-2) to TRBJ2-1, with D hard to call. The CDR3 has 11 amino acids. Germline lookup yields CDR1 LGHDT and CDR2 YNNKEL (reference sequence). Trimming shortened V by 3 bases and J by 12 bases, and 9 bases separated the two germline ends.

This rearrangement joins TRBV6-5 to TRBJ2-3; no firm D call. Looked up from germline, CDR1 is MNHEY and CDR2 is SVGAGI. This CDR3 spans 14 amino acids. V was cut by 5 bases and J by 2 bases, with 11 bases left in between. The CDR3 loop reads CASSRTPYTDTQYF. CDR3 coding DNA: TGTGCCAGCAGTCGAACCCCCTACACAGATACGCAGTATTTT.

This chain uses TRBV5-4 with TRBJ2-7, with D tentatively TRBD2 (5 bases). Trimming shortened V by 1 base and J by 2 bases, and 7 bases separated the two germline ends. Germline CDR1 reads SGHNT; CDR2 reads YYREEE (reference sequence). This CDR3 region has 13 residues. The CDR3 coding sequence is TGTGCCAGCAGCTTGACCGGGGCCTACGAGCAGTACTTC. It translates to CASSLTGAYEQYF.

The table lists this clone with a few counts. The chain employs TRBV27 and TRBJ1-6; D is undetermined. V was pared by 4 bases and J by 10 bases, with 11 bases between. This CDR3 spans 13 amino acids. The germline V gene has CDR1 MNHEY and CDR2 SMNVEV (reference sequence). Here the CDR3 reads CASSSRAESPLHF. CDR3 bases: TGTGCCAGCAGTTCGCGGGCTGAGTCACCCCTCCACTTT.

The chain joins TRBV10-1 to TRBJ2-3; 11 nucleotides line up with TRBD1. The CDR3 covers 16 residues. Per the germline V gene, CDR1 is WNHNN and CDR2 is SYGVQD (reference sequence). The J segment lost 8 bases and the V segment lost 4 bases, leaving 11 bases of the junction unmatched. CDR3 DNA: TGCGCCAGCAGTGGGGGAGGACAGGGGGCTACGAGTACGCAGTATTTT. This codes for CASSGGGQGATSTQYF.

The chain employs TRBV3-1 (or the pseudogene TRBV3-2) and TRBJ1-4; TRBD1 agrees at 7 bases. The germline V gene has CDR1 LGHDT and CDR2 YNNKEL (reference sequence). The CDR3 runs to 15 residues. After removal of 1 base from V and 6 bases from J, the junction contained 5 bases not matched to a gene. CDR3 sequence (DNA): TGTGCCAGCAGCCAAGGGCCAGGGACAGATGAAAAACTGTTTTTT. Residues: CASSQGPGTDEKLFF.

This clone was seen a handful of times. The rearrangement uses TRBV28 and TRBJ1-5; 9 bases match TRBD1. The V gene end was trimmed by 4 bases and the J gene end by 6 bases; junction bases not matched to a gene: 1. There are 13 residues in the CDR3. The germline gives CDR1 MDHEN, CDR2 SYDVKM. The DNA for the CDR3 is TGTGCCAGCAGTTGGGACAGGGCTCAGCCCCAGCATTTT. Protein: CASSWDRAQPQHF.

CDR3: CASQTYSGNTGELFF. In DNA, the CDR3 is TGTGCCAGCCAGACGTACTCAGGGAACACCGGGGAGCTGTTTTTT. This sequence joins TRBV6-6 and TRBJ2-2; D unresolved. Germline CDR1 reads MNHNY; CDR2 reads SVGAGI (reference sequence). The CDR3 runs to 15 residues. V was clipped by 8 bases and J by 1 base, with 14 bases between them.

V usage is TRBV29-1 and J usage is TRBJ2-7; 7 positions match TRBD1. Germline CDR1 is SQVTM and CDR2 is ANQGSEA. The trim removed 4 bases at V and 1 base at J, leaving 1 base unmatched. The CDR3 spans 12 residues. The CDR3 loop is CSVGQGSYEQYF. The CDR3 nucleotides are TGCAGCGTTGGACAGGGATCCTACGAGCAGTACTTC.

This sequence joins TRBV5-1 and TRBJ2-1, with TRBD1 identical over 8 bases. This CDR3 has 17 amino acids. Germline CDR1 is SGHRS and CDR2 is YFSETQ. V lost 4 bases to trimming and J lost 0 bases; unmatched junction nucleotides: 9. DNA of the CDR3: TGCGCCAGCAGCACCGGGACAGGAGACAGCTCCTACAATGAGCAGTTCTTC. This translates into CASSTGTGDSSYNEQFF.

CDR3 coding DNA: TGTGCCAGCAGTGGGCAGGGGGTCACTGAAGCTTTCTTT. It yields the protein CASSGQGVTEAFF. This chain connects TRBV2 to TRBJ1-1; TRBD1 agrees at 7 bases. CDR3 length equals 13 residues. Per the germline V gene, CDR1 is SNHLY and CDR2 is FYNNEI. V shed 4 bases, J shed 4 bases, and the junction held 3 bases outside the gene matches.

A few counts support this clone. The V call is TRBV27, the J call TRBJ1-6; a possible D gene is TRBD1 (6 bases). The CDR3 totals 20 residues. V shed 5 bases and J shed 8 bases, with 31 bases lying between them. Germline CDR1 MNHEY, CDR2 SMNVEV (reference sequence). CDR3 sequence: CASSPPGQPGHRTVDSPLHF. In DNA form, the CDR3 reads TGTGCCAGCAGTCCGCCAGGACAGCCGGGACATAGGACGGTGGATTCACCCCTCCACTTT.

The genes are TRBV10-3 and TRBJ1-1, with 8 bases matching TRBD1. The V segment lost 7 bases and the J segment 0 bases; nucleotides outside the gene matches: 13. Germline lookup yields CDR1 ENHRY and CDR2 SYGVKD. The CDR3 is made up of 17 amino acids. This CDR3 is CAITRTGSISMNTEAFF. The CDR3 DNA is TGTGCCATCACCCGGACAGGGAGTATCTCAATGAACACTGAAGCTTTCTTT.

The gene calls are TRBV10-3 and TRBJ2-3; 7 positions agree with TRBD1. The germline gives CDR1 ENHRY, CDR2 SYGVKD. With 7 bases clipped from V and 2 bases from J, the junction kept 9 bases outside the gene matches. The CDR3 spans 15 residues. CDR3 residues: CAIKEPGQNTDTQYF. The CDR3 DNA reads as TGTGCCATCAAAGAACCGGGACAGAACACAGATACGCAGTATTTT.

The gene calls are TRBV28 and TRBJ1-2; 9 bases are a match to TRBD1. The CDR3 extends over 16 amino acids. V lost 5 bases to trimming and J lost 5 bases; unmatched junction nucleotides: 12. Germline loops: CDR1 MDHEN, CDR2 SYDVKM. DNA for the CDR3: TGTGCCAGCAGTACGACGCCGGGACAGGGTAGATATGGCTACACCTTC. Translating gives CASSTTPGQGRYGYTF.

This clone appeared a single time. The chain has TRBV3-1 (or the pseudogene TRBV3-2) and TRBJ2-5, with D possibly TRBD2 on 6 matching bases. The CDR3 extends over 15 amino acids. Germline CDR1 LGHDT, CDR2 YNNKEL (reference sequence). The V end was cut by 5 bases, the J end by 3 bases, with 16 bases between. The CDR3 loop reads CASSSWGVTKETQYF. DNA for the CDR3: TGTGCCAGCAGCTCCTGGGGGGTCACTAAAGAGACCCAGTACTTC.

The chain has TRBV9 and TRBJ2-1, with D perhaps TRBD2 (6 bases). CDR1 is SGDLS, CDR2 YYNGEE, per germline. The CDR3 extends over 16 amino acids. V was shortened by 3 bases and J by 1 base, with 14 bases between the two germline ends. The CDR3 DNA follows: TGTGCCAGCAGCGACCCGGGAGCGATATCCTACAATGAGCAGTTCTTC. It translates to CASSDPGAISYNEQFF.

This chain's CDR3 is CASSTQPGMDTQYF. As DNA, the CDR3 is TGTGCCAGTAGTACCCAGCCAGGGATGGATACGCAGTATTTT. J is TRBJ2-3 and V is TRBV19; a possible D gene is TRBD1 (5 bases). The CDR3 is made up of 14 amino acids. Germline CDR1 and CDR2: LNHDA and SQIVND (reference sequence). The V and J ends lost 4 bases and 6 bases respectively, with 14 bases between them. Complete variable domain (other parts from reference TRBV19 and TRBJ2-3): DGGITQSPKYLFRKEGQNVTLSCEQNLNHDAMYWYRQDPGQGLRLIYYSQIVNDFQKGDIAEGYSVSREKKESFPLTVTSAQKNPTAFYLCASSTQPGMDTQYFGPGTRLTVL.